Listed below are T cell receptor beta chains from one sample, sequenced in a study of Ad26.COV2.S vaccination and SARS-CoV-2 variants. Produced via immunoSEQ multiplex PCR; TCRdb's table is partial and in-frame only. Of a few hundred thousand clones detected, 80% to 90% appear once; the ten largest clones hold around 3.6%. Sample: peripheral blood, taken in a trial of Ad26.COV2.S vaccine versus placebo. These receptors were taken from a person aged 18-65 years who received the Ad26.COV2.S COVID-19 vaccine or a placebo. Both conserved end residues are part of each CDR3. D genes are given only for firm matches. Only some rows state a clone size, as once, few, many or a class for expanded clones.

D	V	J	size	CDR3	DNA
NA	TRBV7-9	TRBJ2-1	NA	CASSLGVGNYNEQFF	TGTGCCAGCAGCTTAGGTGTAGGGAACTACAATGAGCAGTTCTTC
NA	TRBV27	TRBJ1-6	NA	CASSFGPEGSPLHF	TGTGCCAGCAGTTTTGGCCCAGAAGGTTCACCCCTCCACTTT
NA	TRBV4-2	TRBJ1-2	NA	CASRDNYGYTF	TGTGCCTCGAGGGACAACTATGGCTACACCTTC
TRBD1	TRBV20-1	TRBJ1-1	NA	CSASGRGRGTEAFF	TGCAGTGCTAGTGGAAGGGGGCGCGGCACTGAAGCTTTCTTT
TRBD2	TRBV5-1	TRBJ2-5	NA	CASSLLTSRRGETQYF	TGCGCCAGCAGCTTGCTGACTAGCCGGAGGGGAGAGACCCAGTACTTC
NA	TRBV3-1/TRBV3-2	TRBJ2-1	NA	CASSQELWSYNEQFF	TGTGCCAGCAGCCAAGAACTCTGGTCCTACAATGAGCAGTTCTTC
NA	TRBV15	TRBJ2-1	NA	CATSRGEVDEQFF	TGTGCCACCAGCAGAGGCGAGGTCGATGAGCAGTTCTTC
TRBD1	TRBV11-2	TRBJ2-7	NA	CASSPGQGSYEQYF	TGTGCCAGCAGCCCTGGACAGGGGTCCTACGAGCAGTACTTC
NA	TRBV6-5	TRBJ1-4	NA	CASKGFREKLFF	TGTGCCAGCAAAGGGTTTCGGGAAAAACTGTTTTTT
NA	TRBV7-2	TRBJ2-2	NA	CASRGPGGELFF	TGTGCCAGCAGGGGCCCGGGCGGGGAGCTGTTTTTT
TRBD1	TRBV7-8	TRBJ2-4	NA	CASSFGQVTRVKNIQYF	TGTGCCAGCAGCTTCGGACAGGTGACAAGGGTCAAAAACATTCAGTACTTC
TRBD1	TRBV27	TRBJ2-2	once	CASSFLRTGGANTGELFF	TGTGCCAGCAGTTTCCTTCGGACAGGGGGCGCGAACACCGGGGAGCTGTTTTTT
NA	TRBV11-2	TRBJ1-2	NA	CASSLVLDGYGYTF	TGTGCCAGCAGCTTAGTGCTGGACGGGTATGGCTACACCTTC
NA	TRBV14	TRBJ2-7	NA	CASSQALTASYEQYF	TGTGCCAGCAGCCAAGCGTTGACAGCGTCCTACGAGCAGTACTTC
NA	TRBV7-9	TRBJ1-1	NA	CASSPARWNTEAFF	TGTGCCAGCAGCCCCGCCCGATGGAACACTGAAGCTTTCTTT
TRBD1	TRBV27	TRBJ1-1	NA	CASERQGGTEAFF	TGTGCCAGCGAAAGACAGGGAGGCACTGAAGCTTTCTTT
NA	TRBV19	TRBJ1-1	NA	CASSIGGSEAFF	TGTGCCAGTAGTATAGGGGGCTCAGAAGCTTTCTTT
NA	TRBV4-1	TRBJ1-4	few	CASSQDEKLFF	TGCGCCAGCAGCCAAGATGAAAAACTGTTTTTT
NA	TRBV29-1	TRBJ1-2	once	CSVESIGGGYTF	TGCAGCGTTGAATCCATTGGCGGTGGCTACACCTTC
NA	TRBV7-8	TRBJ1-2	once	CASSLALGGRYGYTF	TGTGCCAGCAGCTTAGCGCTTGGAGGGCGCTATGGCTACACCTTC
NA	TRBV9	TRBJ2-7	NA	CASSVASAGGLYEQYF	TGTGCCAGCAGCGTAGCATCGGCCGGAGGTTTATACGAGCAGTACTTC
NA	TRBV7-3	TRBJ2-3	NA	CASSLRGVGGSGTQYF	TGTGCCAGCAGCTTAAGGGGGGTGGGTGGATCGGGTACGCAGTATTTT